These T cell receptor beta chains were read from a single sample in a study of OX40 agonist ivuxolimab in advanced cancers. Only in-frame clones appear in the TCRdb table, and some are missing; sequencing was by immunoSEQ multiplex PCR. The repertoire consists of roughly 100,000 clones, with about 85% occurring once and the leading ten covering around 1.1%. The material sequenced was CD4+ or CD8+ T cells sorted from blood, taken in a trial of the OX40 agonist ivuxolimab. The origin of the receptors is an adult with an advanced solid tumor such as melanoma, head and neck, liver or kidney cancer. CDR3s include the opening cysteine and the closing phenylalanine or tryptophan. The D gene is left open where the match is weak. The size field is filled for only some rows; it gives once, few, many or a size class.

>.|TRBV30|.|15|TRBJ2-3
TGTGCCTGGAGTGTACAGGAATCCGACACAGATACGCAGTATTTT
CAWSVQESDTDTQYF
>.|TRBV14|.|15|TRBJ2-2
TGTGCCAGCAGCGGGGAGAGTGCGAACACCGGGGAGCTGTTTTTT
CASSGESANTGELFF
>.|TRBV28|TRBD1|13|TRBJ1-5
TGTGCCAGCAGTTTGACAGGGAAACAGCCCCAGCATTTT
CASSLTGKQPQHF
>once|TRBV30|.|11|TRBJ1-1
TGTGCCTGGAGGACAGCCTATGAAGCTTTCTTT
CAWRTAYEAFF
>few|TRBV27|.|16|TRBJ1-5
TGTGCCAGCAGTCCCCCGGGGGGCCTTAGGGATCAGCCCCAGCATTTT
CASSPPGGLRDQPQHF
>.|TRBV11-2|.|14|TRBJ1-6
TGTGCCAGCAGGGTGCAGTTTTTAAATTCACCCCTCCACTTT
CASRVQFLNSPLHF
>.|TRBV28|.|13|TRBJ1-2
TGTGCCAGCAGGCCTTCAGGGGACTATGGCTACACCTTC
CASRPSGDYGYTF
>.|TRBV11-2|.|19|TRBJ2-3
TGTGCCAGCAGCTTAGATGGTAGACTCCCCCCGGGGAGCACAGATACGCAGTATTTT
CASSLDGRLPPGSTDTQYF
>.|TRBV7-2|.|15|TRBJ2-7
TGTGCCAGCAGCTTAGCAGCAGGGAGCTCCTACGAGCAGTACTTC
CASSLAAGSSYEQYF
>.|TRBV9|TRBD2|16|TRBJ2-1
TGTGCCAGCAGCCCCCGGGCTAGCGGGGGCTACAATGAGCAGTTCTTC
CASSPRASGGYNEQFF
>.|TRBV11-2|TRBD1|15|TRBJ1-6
TGTGCCAGCAGCTTAACAGGGGGACGTAATTCACCCCTCCACTTT
CASSLTGGRNSPLHF
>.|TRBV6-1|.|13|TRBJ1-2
TGTGCCAGCAGTGAGGCGGGGGGCTATGGCTACACCTTC
CASSEAGGYGYTF
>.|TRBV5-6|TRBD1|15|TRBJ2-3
TGTGCCAGCAGCGCCCGGACAGGGGCGGCAGATACGCAGTATTTT
CASSARTGAADTQYF
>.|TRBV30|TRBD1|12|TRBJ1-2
TGTGCCTGGACCCTATACAGGGGCGGCTACACCTTC
CAWTLYRGGYTF
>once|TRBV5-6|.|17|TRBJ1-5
TGTGCCAGCAGTGCGGTCAAAGGGGCTGGTAGCAATCAGCCCCAGCATTTT
CASSAVKGAGSNQPQHF
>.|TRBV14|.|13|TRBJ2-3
TGTGCCAGCAGCTCACTGACGTCAGATACGCAGTATTTT
CASSSLTSDTQYF
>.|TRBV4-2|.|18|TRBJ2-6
TGTGCCAGCAGCCAAGATAAAGCGGAGGTCTCTGGGGCCAACGTCCTGACTTTC
CASSQDKAEVSGANVLTF
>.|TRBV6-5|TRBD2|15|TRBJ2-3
TGTGCCAGCAGTTCGGGGGGGCTAGGCTCAGATACGCAGTATTTT
CASSSGGLGSDTQYF
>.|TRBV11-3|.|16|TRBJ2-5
TGTGCCAGCAGCTTAGGCAGGGACACAATTTTAGAGACCCAGTACTTC
CASSLGRDTILETQYF
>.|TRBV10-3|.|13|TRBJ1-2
TGTGCCATCGGACAGCTGTTTAACTATGGCTACACCTTC
CAIGQLFNYGYTF
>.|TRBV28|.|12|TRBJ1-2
TGTGCCCTTGGGCGGGGGGCGACTGGCTACACCTTC
CALGRGATGYTF
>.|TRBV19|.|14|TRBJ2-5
TGTGCCAGTAGTTGGCAGGGCGAGCGGGAGACCCAGTACTTC
CASSWQGERETQYF
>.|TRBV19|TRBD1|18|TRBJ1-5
TGTGCCAGTATAGGAGGGACAGGGGCCTTACGGGGCAATCAGCCCCAGCATTTT
CASIGGTGALRGNQPQHF
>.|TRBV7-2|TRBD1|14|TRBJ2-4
TGTGCCAGCAGCTCGACAGGGGCCAAAAACATTCAGTACTTC
CASSSTGAKNIQYF
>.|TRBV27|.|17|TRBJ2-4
TGTGCCAGCAGTCCCTCCGCGACAGTAATAGCCAAAAACATTCAGTACTTC
CASSPSATVIAKNIQYF
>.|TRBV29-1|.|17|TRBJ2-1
TGCAGCGTTGAAGGGGTCGGGGAACCACCATCCTACAATGAGCAGTTCTTC
CSVEGVGEPPSYNEQFF